These 28 T cell receptor beta chains were all obtained from the same sample, sequenced in a study of graft-versus-host responses after intestinal transplantation. Responders (roughly 200,000, CFSE-labeled) were co-plated with roughly 200,000 irradiated, violet-dye-labeled stimulators. Using immunoSEQ multiplex PCR, the repertoire was profiled, and TCRdb retains in-frame clones only, with some absent. The sample shows some 14,000 clones, around 40% of them seen only once. This material consisted of alloreactive CD8+ T cells from a mixed lymphocyte reaction culture, taken before intestinal transplant. Subset indicated: CFSE-low proliferating T cells sorted from approximately 6-day pre-transplant mixed lymphocyte reaction (GvH or HvG direction). The receptors were gathered from a human patient who received an intestinal transplant.

This clone appeared a few times. This rearrangement joins TRBV15 to TRBJ2-3, with 8 bases lining up with TRBD2. CDR3 length: 18 residues. The trim removed 0 bases at V and 1 base at J, leaving 9 bases unmatched. Germline V lookup: CDR1 LNHNV, CDR2 YYDKDF (reference sequence). The CDR3 region is CATSRDFEDGGGTDTQYF. CDR3 in DNA: TGTGCCACCAGCAGAGATTTTGAGGACGGGGGGGGCACAGATACGCAGTATTTT.

V usage is TRBV29-1 and J usage is TRBJ2-7; TRBD1 is a possible D gene (6 bases). V was shortened by 3 bases and J by 1 base, with 7 bases between the two germline ends. Germline lookup yields CDR1 SQVTM and CDR2 ANQGSEA. The CDR3 has 12 residues. As DNA, the CDR3 is TGCAGCGTTGAGGACAGTTCCTACGAGCAGTACTTC. This gives the protein CSVEDSSYEQYF.

The rearrangement joins TRBV6-5 to TRBJ2-2; D is uncertain. The CDR3 totals 15 residues. V gave up 0 bases and J gave up 0 bases, with 5 bases separating them. Germline CDR1 reads MNHEY; CDR2 reads SVGAGI. CDR3 region: CASSYSYSNTGELFF. The CDR3 DNA reads TGTGCCAGCAGTTACTCGTACTCGAACACCGGGGAGCTGTTTTTT.

The V call is TRBV29-1, the J call TRBJ2-1; D possibly corresponds to TRBD1 (5 bases). Trimming cost V 3 bases and J 4 bases, with 13 bases left between them. Germline CDR1 and CDR2: SQVTM and ANQGSEA. The CDR3 spans 14 residues. CDR3 DNA: TGCAGCGTTGATTATCGACAGAATTACAATGAGCAGTTCTTC. This codes for CSVDYRQNYNEQFF.

The J gene is TRBJ2-6, the V gene TRBV12-2. TRBV12-2 is given as a pseudogene. The CDR3 is 17 residues long. CDR3 region: CASRFKFHTKSGQRPDF. The CDR3 DNA sequence: TGTGCAAGTCGCTTTAAGTTCCACACAAAGTCGGGCCAACGTCCTGACTTC.

V gene TRBV9 combines with J gene TRBJ1-2, with D perhaps matching TRBD1 (6 bases). Germline assignment: CDR1 SGDLS and CDR2 YYNGEE. V was clipped by 1 base and J by 0 bases, with 13 bases between them. The CDR3 extends over 16 amino acids. The CDR3 DNA reads as TGTGCCAGCAGCGTAAACCCAGGGGAGGCTAACTATGGCTACACCTTC. Its translation: CASSVNPGEANYGYTF.

This clone was picked up one time. This sequence joins TRBV4-1 and TRBJ1-1, with D possibly being TRBD1 (5 bases). CDR3 length: 13 amino acids. Germline values: CDR1 MGHRA, CDR2 YSYEKL. V gave up 3 bases and J gave up 3 bases, with 8 bases separating them. The CDR3 protein is CASSQGVHTEAFF. In DNA form, the CDR3 reads TGCGCCAGCAGCCAGGGGGTGCACACTGAAGCTTTCTTT.

The gene calls are TRBV27 and TRBJ2-5, with 7 bases lining up with TRBD2. Unmatched junction bases numbered 9, after V lost 3 bases and J lost 2 bases. The CDR3 runs to 16 residues. Germline lookup yields CDR1 MNHEY and CDR2 SMNVEV (reference sequence). The CDR3 sequence is CASSFLGGGKQETQYF. The CDR3 DNA reads as TGTGCCAGCAGTTTCCTTGGCGGGGGAAAACAAGAGACCCAGTACTTC.

Here the CDR3 reads CASRPGELTF. CDR3 DNA: TGTGCCAGCAGACCAGGGGAGCTCACCTTC. The chain combines TRBV2 with TRBJ1-2; D is perhaps TRBD1 (6 bases). V lost 6 bases and J lost 13, with 12 bases in between. The CDR3 is made up of 10 amino acids. The V gene's germline CDR1 is SNHLY and CDR2 FYNNEI.

The rearrangement joins TRBV5-5 to TRBJ2-7; 7 bases fit TRBD1. This CDR3 contains 16 residues. Germline values: CDR1 SGHKS, CDR2 YYEKEE (reference sequence). V shed 3 bases, J shed 5 bases, and the junction held 14 bases outside the gene matches. CDR3 protein: CASSSLGERGPHEQYF. CDR3 DNA sequence: TGTGCCAGCAGCTCCTTAGGGGAGAGGGGGCCCCACGAGCAGTACTTC.

J is TRBJ2-7 and V is TRBV4-2, with a possible D match to TRBD1 (6 bases). Germline CDR1 reads LGHNA; CDR2 reads YNFKEQ. The CDR3 runs 15 residues. V gave up 0 bases and J gave up 3 bases, with 12 bases separating them. The CDR3 sequence is CASSQDQGIYYEQYF. The CDR3 region has the DNA TGTGCCAGCAGCCAAGATCAGGGGATATACTACGAGCAGTACTTC.

A few counts support this clone. The chain has TRBV6-1 and TRBJ1-4, with D maybe TRBD1 (6 bases). The CDR3 is 15 residues long. Trimming removed 1 base from V and 4 bases from J, with 10 bases in between. CDR1 and CDR2 from the germline V gene are MNHNS and SASEGT. CDR3 in DNA: TGTGCCAGCAGTGAAGGGGGGGCGCTTAATGAAAAACTGTTTTTT. This sequence encodes CASSEGGALNEKLFF.

This clone is medium-sized (0.01 to 0.1%) within its sample. V and J are TRBV14 and TRBJ1-1; D gene ambiguous. This CDR3 comprises 13 residues. Germline V gene sequence: CDR1 SGHDN, CDR2 FVKESK. V was shortened by 1 base and J by 3 bases, with 6 bases between the two germline ends. The CDR3 here is CASSQVMYTEAFF. The CDR3 nucleotides are TGTGCCAGCAGCCAAGTAATGTACACTGAAGCTTTCTTT. The full variable domain, in which reference TRBV14 and TRBJ1-1 provide the parts outside the CDR3, is EAGVTQFPSHSVIEKGQTVTLRCDPISGHDNLYWYRRVMGKEIKFLLHFVKESKQDESGMPNNRFLAERTGGTYSTLKVQPAELEDSGVYFCASSQVMYTEAFFGQGTRLTVV.

This chain connects TRBV27 to TRBJ2-1, with TRBD2 matching 13 bases. V was pared by 4 bases and J by 5 bases, with 2 bases of the junction left unmatched. Germline V gene lookup returns CDR1 MNHEY and CDR2 SMNVEV (reference sequence). The CDR3 runs to 15 residues. The CDR3 reads CASSWGTSGDNEQFF. The CDR3 DNA follows: TGTGCCAGCAGTTGGGGGACTAGCGGGGACAATGAGCAGTTCTTC.

DNA of the CDR3: TGTGCCAGCCAACCCTCGGGGTCCTACAATGAGCAGTTCTTC. It codes for CASQPSGSYNEQFF. V and J are TRBV27 and TRBJ2-1; D is possibly TRBD2 (5 bases). The germline gives CDR1 MNHEY, CDR2 SMNVEV (reference sequence). The V and J ends lost 8 bases and 1 base respectively, with 12 bases between them. CDR3 length equals 14 residues.

The J gene is TRBJ2-1, the V gene TRBV9; possibly TRBD1 or TRBD2 for D (6 bases each). With 3 bases removed from V and 9 bases from J, the gap between germline ends came to 19 bases. The V gene's germline CDR1 is SGDLS and CDR2 YYNGEE. The CDR3 contains 15 residues. CDR3 nucleotides: TGTGCCAGCAGCGCTACGAGGGGGGAAGAAGGTGAGCAGTTCTTC. Encoded protein: CASSATRGEEGEQFF.

The chain employs TRBV5-4 and TRBJ2-1; 12 bases map to TRBD2. This CDR3 region has 15 residues. J gave up 6 bases and V 3 bases, and 4 bases lay outside the gene matches. Germline loops: CDR1 SGHNT, CDR2 YYREEE (reference sequence). Here the CDR3 DNA reads TGTGCCAGCAGCTCCTCTAGCGGGGGGGCCAATGAGCAGTTCTTC. Translating gives CASSSSSGGANEQFF.

This clone was detected a few times. V and J are TRBV7-3 and TRBJ1-2, with D unresolved. Trimming shortened V by 1 base and J by 4 bases, and 7 bases separated the two germline ends. Germline V gene data show CDR1 as SGHTA and CDR2 as FQGTGA. The CDR3 runs to 13 residues. CDR3 in amino acids: CASSLNPAYGYTF. The CDR3 DNA is TGTGCCAGCAGCTTAAATCCAGCCTATGGCTACACCTTC.

This chain uses TRBV6-5 with TRBJ2-3; 8 positions match TRBD2. This CDR3 is 13 amino acids long. Germline V gives CDR1 MNHEY, CDR2 SVGAGI. V trimming: 10 bases; J trimming: 0 bases; junction bases outside the gene matches: 3. This CDR3 is CATAGGSTDTQYF. The DNA for the CDR3 is TGTGCCACCGCGGGGGGAAGCACAGATACGCAGTATTTT.

V and J are TRBV7-9 and TRBJ1-1; D call uncertain. Germline assignment: CDR1 SEHNR and CDR2 FQNEAQ (reference sequence). V shed 5 bases and J shed 1 base, with 14 bases lying between them. The CDR3 is 15 residues long. The CDR3 spells CASSRYGLGNTEAFF. The CDR3 DNA follows: TGTGCCAGCAGCCGGTATGGGTTAGGGAACACTGAAGCTTTCTTT.

This clone was seen a handful of times. J is TRBJ2-7 and V is TRBV6-1; 9 bases are a match to TRBD2. The V gene end was trimmed by 10 bases and the J gene end by 2 bases; junction bases not matched to a gene: 12. From germline, CDR1 is MNHNS and CDR2 SASEGT. CDR3 length: 15 amino acids. The CDR3 DNA is TGTGCCATCTCACCTTTGGCGGGGGGGACCTACGAGCAGTACTTC. Amino acid sequence: CAISPLAGGTYEQYF.

The J gene is TRBJ1-1, the V gene TRBV6-1; D gene ambiguous. V was clipped by 3 bases and J by 0 bases, with 11 bases between them. Per the germline V gene, CDR1 is MNHNS and CDR2 is SASEGT. The CDR3 contains 15 residues. The DNA of the CDR3 is TGTGCCAGCAGTGATGAGGGCAGGATGAACACTGAAGCTTTCTTT. It specifies CASSDEGRMNTEAFF.

The rearrangement uses TRBV27 and TRBJ2-1, with a tentative D call TRBD1 (6 bases). The CDR3 runs to 14 residues. Between the trimmed V and J ends, which lost 6 bases and 3 bases, there was a span of 12 bases. Germline CDR1 and CDR2: MNHEY and SMNVEV (reference sequence). The CDR3 sequence is CASRAGQIYNEQFF. For the CDR3, the DNA is TGTGCCAGCAGGGCCGGACAGATCTACAATGAGCAGTTCTTC.

This sequence joins TRBV27 and TRBJ2-7, with D possibly being TRBD1 (6 bases). The germline CDR1 and CDR2 sequences are MNHEY and SMNVEV (reference sequence). The CDR3 is made up of 16 amino acids. Trimming shortened V by 5 bases and J by 3 bases, and 20 bases separated the two germline ends. CDR3 in DNA: TGTGCCAGCAGTAATCTCAACAGGGACCCAATCTACGAGCAGTACTTC. It is translated as CASSNLNRDPIYEQYF.

The V call is TRBV14, the J call TRBJ2-2; the match to TRBD1 covers 12 bases. The germline CDR1 and CDR2 sequences are SGHDN and FVKESK. The CDR3 sequence is 17 residues long. V dropped 0 bases and J dropped 7; count of bases not matched to a gene: 6. CDR3 in amino acids: CASSQDTGQGAIGELFF. The CDR3 DNA is TGTGCCAGCAGCCAAGATACGGGACAGGGGGCTATCGGGGAGCTGTTTTTT.

This clone was counted only a few times. The gene calls are TRBV25-1 and TRBJ2-1, with 12 bases aligning to TRBD2. The CDR3 is 16 residues long. Germline-derived CDR1 and CDR2 are MGHDK and SYGVNS. V gave up 4 bases and J gave up 3 bases; unmatched junction bases: 4. In DNA, the CDR3 is TGTGCCAGCAGTGGGACTAGCGGGGTGTACTACAATGAGCAGTTCTTC. It translates to CASSGTSGVYYNEQFF.

This clone was seen a single time. The gene calls are TRBV2 and TRBJ1-5; the match to TRBD1 covers 8 bases. V lost 5 bases, J lost 5 bases, and 8 bases stayed unmatched. Germline assignment: CDR1 SNHLY and CDR2 FYNNEI. The CDR3 is 15 amino acids. In nucleotides, the CDR3 is TGTGCCAGCAGTCATACGGACAGGGTAGATCAGCCCCAGCATTTT. It codes for CASSHTDRVDQPQHF. Complete variable domain (other parts from reference TRBV2 and TRBJ1-5): EPEVTQTPSHQVTQMGQEVILRCVPISNHLYFYWYRQILGQKVEFLVSFYNNEISEKSEIFDDQFSVERPDGSNFTLKIRSTKLEDSAMYFCASSHTDRVDQPQHFGDGTRLSIL.

This clone has just a few counts. The V call is TRBV19, the J call TRBJ1-1; D is undetermined. The CDR3 length is 15 residues. CDR1 is LNHDA, CDR2 SQIVND, per germline (reference sequence). Between the trimmed V and J ends, which lost 3 bases and 1 base, there was a span of 12 bases. CDR3: CASSIWGSGNTEAFF. The DNA for the CDR3 is TGTGCCAGTAGTATTTGGGGATCAGGGAACACTGAAGCTTTCTTT.